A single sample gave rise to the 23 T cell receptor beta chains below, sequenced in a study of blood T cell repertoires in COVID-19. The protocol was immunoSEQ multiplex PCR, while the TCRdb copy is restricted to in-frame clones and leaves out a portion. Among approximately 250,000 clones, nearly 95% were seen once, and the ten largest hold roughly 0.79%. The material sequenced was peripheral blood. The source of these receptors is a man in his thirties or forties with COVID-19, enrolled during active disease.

CDR3 in DNA: TGCGCCAGCAGCCCGGGACAGGGAAACACCGGGGAGCTGTTTTTT. Protein product: CASSPGQGNTGELFF. This chain connects TRBV5-1 to TRBJ2-2, with 9 bases lining up with TRBD1. The germline gives CDR1 SGHRS, CDR2 YFSETQ. The CDR3 spans 15 residues. V gave up 4 bases and J gave up 2 bases; unmatched junction bases: 3.

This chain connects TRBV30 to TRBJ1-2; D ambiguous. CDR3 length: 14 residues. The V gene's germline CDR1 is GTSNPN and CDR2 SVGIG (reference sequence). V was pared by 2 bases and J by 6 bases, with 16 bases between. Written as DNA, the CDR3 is TGTGCCTGGAGTATAGTTTCGGACGGGAATGGCTACACCTTC. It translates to CAWSIVSDGNGYTF.

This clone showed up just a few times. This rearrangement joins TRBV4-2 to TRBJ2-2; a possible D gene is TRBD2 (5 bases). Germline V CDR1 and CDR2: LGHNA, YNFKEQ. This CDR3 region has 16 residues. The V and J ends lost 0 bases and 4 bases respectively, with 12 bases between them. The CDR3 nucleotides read TGTGCCAGCAGCCAAGATGTAGCGAACCCCACCGGGGAGCTGTTTTTT. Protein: CASSQDVANPTGELFF.

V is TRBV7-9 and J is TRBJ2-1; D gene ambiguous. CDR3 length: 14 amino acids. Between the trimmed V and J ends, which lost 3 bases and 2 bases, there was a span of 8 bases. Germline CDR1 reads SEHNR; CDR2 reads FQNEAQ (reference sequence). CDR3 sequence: CASSFRVPYNEQFF. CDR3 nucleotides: TGTGCCAGCAGCTTCCGGGTCCCCTACAATGAGCAGTTCTTC.

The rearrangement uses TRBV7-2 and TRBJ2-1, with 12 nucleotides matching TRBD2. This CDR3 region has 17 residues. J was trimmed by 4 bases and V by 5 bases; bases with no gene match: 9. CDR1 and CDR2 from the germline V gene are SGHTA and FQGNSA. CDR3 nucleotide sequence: TGTGCCAGCAGCGTCCTAGCGGGGGGGAATCTATACAATGAGCAGTTCTTC. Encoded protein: CASSVLAGGNLYNEQFF. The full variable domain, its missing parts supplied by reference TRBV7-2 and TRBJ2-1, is GAGVSQSPSNKVTEKGKDVELRCDPISGHTALYWYRQSLGQGLEFLIYFQGNSAPDKSGLPSDRFSAERTGGSVSTLTIQRTQQEDSAVYLCASSVLAGGNLYNEQFFGPGTRLTVL.

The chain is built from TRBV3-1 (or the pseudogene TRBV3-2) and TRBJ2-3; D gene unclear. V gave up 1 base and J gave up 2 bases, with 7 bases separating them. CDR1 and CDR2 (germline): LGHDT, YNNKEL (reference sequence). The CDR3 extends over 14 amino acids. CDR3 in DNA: TGTGCCAGCAGCCAAGTACAGTCCACAGATACGCAGTATTTT. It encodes CASSQVQSTDTQYF.

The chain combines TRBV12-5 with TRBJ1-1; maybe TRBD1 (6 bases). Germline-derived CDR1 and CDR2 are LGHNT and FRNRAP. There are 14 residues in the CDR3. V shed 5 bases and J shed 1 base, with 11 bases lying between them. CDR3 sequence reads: CASGAQGTNTEAFF. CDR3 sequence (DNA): TGTGCTAGTGGTGCTCAGGGGACGAACACTGAAGCTTTCTTT.

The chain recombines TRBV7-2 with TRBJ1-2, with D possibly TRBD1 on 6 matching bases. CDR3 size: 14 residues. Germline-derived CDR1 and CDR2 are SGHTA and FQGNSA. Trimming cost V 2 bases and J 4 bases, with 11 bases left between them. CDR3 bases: TGTGCCAGCAGCTTAAATGGACAGATCTATGGCTACACCTTC. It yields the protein CASSLNGQIYGYTF.

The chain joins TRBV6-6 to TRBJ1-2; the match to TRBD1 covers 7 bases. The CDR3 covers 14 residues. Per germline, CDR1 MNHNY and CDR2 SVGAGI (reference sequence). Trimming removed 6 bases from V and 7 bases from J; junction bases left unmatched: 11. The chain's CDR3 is CASSRTGQIGGYTF. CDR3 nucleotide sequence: TGTGCCAGCAGCAGGACGGGACAGATTGGTGGCTACACCTTC.

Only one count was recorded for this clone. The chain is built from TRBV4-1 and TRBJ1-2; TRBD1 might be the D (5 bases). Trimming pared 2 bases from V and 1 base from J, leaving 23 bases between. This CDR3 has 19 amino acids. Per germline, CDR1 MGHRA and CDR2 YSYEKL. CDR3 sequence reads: CASSQSSRELGRDNYGYTF. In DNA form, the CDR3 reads TGCGCCAGCAGCCAATCTTCCAGGGAATTGGGGAGGGATAACTATGGCTACACCTTC.

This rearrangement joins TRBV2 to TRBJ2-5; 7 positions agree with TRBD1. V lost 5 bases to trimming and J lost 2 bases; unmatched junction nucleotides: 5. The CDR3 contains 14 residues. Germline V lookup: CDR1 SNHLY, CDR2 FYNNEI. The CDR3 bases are TGTGCCAGCAGTATAGGACAGGCTCAAGAGACCCAGTACTTC. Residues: CASSIGQAQETQYF.

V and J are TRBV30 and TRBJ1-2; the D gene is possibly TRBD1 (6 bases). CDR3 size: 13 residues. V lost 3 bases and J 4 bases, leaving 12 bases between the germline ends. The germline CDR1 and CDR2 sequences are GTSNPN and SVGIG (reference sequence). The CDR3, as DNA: TGTGCCTGGAGGGGAGGGGGTCTCTATGGCTACACCTTC. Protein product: CAWRGGGLYGYTF.

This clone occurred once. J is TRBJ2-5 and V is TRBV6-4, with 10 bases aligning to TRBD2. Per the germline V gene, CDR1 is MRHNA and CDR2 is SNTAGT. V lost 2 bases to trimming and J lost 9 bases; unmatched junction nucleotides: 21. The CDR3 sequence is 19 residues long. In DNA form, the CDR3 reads TGTGCCAGCAGTGACATCATCGGGGCTAGCGGGGGCCCGGTTGAGGCCCAGTACTTC. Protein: CASSDIIGASGGPVEAQYF.

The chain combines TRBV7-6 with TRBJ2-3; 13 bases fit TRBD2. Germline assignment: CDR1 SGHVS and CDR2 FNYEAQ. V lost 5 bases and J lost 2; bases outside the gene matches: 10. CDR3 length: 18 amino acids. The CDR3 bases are TGTGCCAGCAGCCCCCACGGACTAGCGGGGGCTACCACAGATACGCAGTATTTT. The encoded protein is CASSPHGLAGATTDTQYF.

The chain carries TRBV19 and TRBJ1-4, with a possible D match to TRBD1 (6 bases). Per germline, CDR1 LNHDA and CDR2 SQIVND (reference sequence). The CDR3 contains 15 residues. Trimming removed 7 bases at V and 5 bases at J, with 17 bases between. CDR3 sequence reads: CASTGGWTANEKLFF. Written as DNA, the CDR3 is TGTGCCAGTACCGGGGGGTGGACAGCGAATGAAAAACTGTTTTTT.

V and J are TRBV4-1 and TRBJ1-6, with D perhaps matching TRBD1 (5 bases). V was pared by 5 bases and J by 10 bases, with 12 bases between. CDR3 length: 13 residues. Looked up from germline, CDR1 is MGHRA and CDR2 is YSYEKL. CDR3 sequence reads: CASSSGTESPLHF. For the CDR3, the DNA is TGCGCCAGCAGCTCCGGGACTGAGTCACCCCTCCACTTT.

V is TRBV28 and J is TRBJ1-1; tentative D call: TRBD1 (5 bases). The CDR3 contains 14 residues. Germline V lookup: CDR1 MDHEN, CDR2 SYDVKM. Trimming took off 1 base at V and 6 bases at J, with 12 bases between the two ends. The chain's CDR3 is CASSLSQGYAEAFF. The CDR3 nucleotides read TGTGCCAGCAGTTTATCGCAGGGTTATGCTGAAGCTTTCTTT.

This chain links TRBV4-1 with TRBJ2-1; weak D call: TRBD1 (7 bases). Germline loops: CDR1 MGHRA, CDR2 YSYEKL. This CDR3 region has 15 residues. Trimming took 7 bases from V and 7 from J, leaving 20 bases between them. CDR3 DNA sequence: TGCGCCAGCAAAAAATCGACAGGGACTGGAAATGAGCAGTTCTTC. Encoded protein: CASKKSTGTGNEQFF.

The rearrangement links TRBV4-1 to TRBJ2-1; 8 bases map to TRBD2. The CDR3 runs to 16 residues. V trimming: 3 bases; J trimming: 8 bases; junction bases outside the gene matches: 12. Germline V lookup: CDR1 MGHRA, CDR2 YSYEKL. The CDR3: CASSHTGTRRDDEQFF. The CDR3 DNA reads TGCGCCAGCAGCCATACCGGGACTAGGAGGGACGATGAGCAGTTCTTC.

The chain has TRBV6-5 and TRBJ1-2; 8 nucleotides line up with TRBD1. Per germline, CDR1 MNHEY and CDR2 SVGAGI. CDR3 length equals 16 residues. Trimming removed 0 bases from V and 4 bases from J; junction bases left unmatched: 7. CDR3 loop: CASSYSRGLNSYGYTF. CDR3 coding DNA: TGTGCCAGCAGTTACTCCAGGGGGCTCAATAGCTATGGCTACACCTTC.

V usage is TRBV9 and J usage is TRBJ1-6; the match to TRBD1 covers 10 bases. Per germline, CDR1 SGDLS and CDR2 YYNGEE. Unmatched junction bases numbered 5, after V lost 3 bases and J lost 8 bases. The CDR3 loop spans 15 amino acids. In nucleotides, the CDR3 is TGTGCCAGCAGCGCCCGGGGGACAGGGGATTCACCCCTCCACTTT. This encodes CASSARGTGDSPLHF.

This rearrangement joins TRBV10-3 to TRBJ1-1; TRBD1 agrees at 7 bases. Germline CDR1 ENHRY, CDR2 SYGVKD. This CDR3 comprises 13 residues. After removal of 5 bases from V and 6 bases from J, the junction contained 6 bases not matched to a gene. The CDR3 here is CAISSQGDAEAFF. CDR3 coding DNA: TGTGCCATCAGTTCCCAGGGGGACGCTGAAGCTTTCTTT.

The CDR3 nucleotides read TGTGCCAGCAGCGCGCAGGGACAGGGAGGCTCTGGAAACACCATATATTTT. Its protein is CASSAQGQGGSGNTIYF. This rearrangement joins TRBV9 to TRBJ1-3; 9 nucleotides agree with TRBD1. The germline CDR1 and CDR2 sequences are SGDLS and YYNGEE. The CDR3 is 17 residues long. The J segment lost 0 bases and the V segment lost 3 bases, leaving 7 bases of the junction unmatched. The variable domain in full, with the rest retrieved from reference TRBV9 and TRBJ1-3, is DSGVTQTPKHLITATGQRVTLRCSPRSGDLSVYWYQQSLDQGLQFLIQYYNGEERAKGNILERFSAQQFPDLHSELNLSSLELGDSALYFCASSAQGQGGSGNTIYFGEGSWLTVV.